These T cell receptor beta chains were read from a single sample in a study of cytomegalovirus exposure and HLA in healthy donors. Clones were sequenced by immunoSEQ multiplex PCR, and TCRdb holds only the in-frame ones, with some missing. This table has some 200,000 clones, about 80% appearing once. Sequences were obtained from PBMCs. The receptors shown here come from a young woman in good health and CMV-seronegative. CDR3s include the opening cysteine and the closing phenylalanine or tryptophan. The order of the fields is clone size, V gene, D gene, J gene, CDR3 DNA, CDR3 protein. D genes are given only for firm matches. Some rows mark clone size as missing; the rest say once, few, many or name a class of expanded clone.

clone size: -
V gene: TRBV7-9
D gene: TRBD2
J gene: TRBJ2-3
CDR3 DNA: TGTGCCAGCAGCTCCGGACTAGCGGGAGGCGTCTCAGATACGCAGTATTTT
CDR3 protein: CASSSGLAGGVSDTQYF

clone size: -
V gene: TRBV13
D gene: -
J gene: TRBJ2-7
CDR3 DNA: TGTGCCAGCAGCCCCGGGAGAAGCAGCGAGCAGTACTTC
CDR3 protein: CASSPGRSSEQYF

clone size: -
V gene: TRBV2
D gene: TRBD2
J gene: TRBJ2-3
CDR3 DNA: TGTGCCAGCAGTGGACTAGCCCGCACAGATACGCAGTATTTT
CDR3 protein: CASSGLARTDTQYF

clone size: -
V gene: TRBV30
D gene: -
J gene: TRBJ2-3
CDR3 DNA: TGTGCCTGGAGTCTCTTCAACGACATACTTAGCACAGATACGCAGTATTTT
CDR3 protein: CAWSLFNDILSTDTQYF

clone size: -
V gene: TRBV2
D gene: TRBD2
J gene: TRBJ2-1
CDR3 DNA: TGTGCCAGCAGGGCCAGACTGGCTAGCGGGTACAATGAGCAGTTCTTC
CDR3 protein: CASRARLASGYNEQFF

clone size: -
V gene: TRBV27
D gene: TRBD1
J gene: TRBJ1-6
CDR3 DNA: TGTGCCAGCAGTTTTCATCCGGGACAGGTTGTGAGCTCCTATAATTCACCCCTCCACTTT
CDR3 protein: CASSFHPGQVVSSYNSPLHF

clone size: -
V gene: TRBV6-5
D gene: -
J gene: TRBJ1-2
CDR3 DNA: TGTGCCAGCAGTTACGGGCAGGGGACGGGCGGCTACACCTTC
CDR3 protein: CASSYGQGTGGYTF

clone size: few
V gene: TRBV2
D gene: -
J gene: TRBJ2-7
CDR3 DNA: TGTGCCAGCAGTGAAGCGCAACTAACTAACTACGAGCAGTACTTC
CDR3 protein: CASSEAQLTNYEQYF

clone size: -
V gene: TRBV7-9
D gene: -
J gene: TRBJ2-3
CDR3 DNA: TGTGCCAGCAGCTCGGTAGTAGATACGCAGTATTTT
CDR3 protein: CASSSVVDTQYF

clone size: -
V gene: TRBV28
D gene: -
J gene: TRBJ1-2
CDR3 DNA: TGTGCCAGCAGCCGAGGACAGAGCCTCTATGGCTACACCTTC
CDR3 protein: CASSRGQSLYGYTF

clone size: -
V gene: TRBV6-4
D gene: TRBD2
J gene: TRBJ2-1
CDR3 DNA: TGTGCCAGCAGTGACTCGATGGAGCGGGGGCTAAAGCAGTTCTTC
CDR3 protein: CASSDSMERGLKQFF

clone size: -
V gene: TRBV28
D gene: TRBD1
J gene: TRBJ1-1
CDR3 DNA: TGTGCCAGCACCCCTCAGGGGGGCAACACTGAAGCTTTCTTT
CDR3 protein: CASTPQGGNTEAFF

clone size: few
V gene: TRBV2
D gene: -
J gene: TRBJ2-1
CDR3 DNA: TGTGCCAGTATGGCGGTGGGAGGCTCCTACAATGAGCAGTTCTTC
CDR3 protein: CASMAVGGSYNEQFF

clone size: -
V gene: TRBV11-2
D gene: TRBD1
J gene: TRBJ1-6
CDR3 DNA: TGTGCCAGCAGCGCCCGTTCGAAGACGGGACAGGGTAATTCACCCCTCCACTTT
CDR3 protein: CASSARSKTGQGNSPLHF

clone size: -
V gene: TRBV9
D gene: -
J gene: TRBJ2-2
CDR3 DNA: TGTGCCAGCAGCTCGGGCGGAGGGAACACCGGGGAGCTGTTTTTT
CDR3 protein: CASSSGGGNTGELFF

clone size: -
V gene: TRBV30
D gene: -
J gene: TRBJ1-2
CDR3 DNA: TGTGCCTGGAGTGTCGGTAGAAGCTATGGCTACACCTTC
CDR3 protein: CAWSVGRSYGYTF

clone size: -
V gene: TRBV7-9
D gene: TRBD1
J gene: TRBJ1-5
CDR3 DNA: TGTGCCAGCAGCGAGGGACAGGGAAACCTGCCCCAGCATTTT
CDR3 protein: CASSEGQGNLPQHF

clone size: -
V gene: TRBV6-5
D gene: -
J gene: TRBJ2-6
CDR3 DNA: TGTGCCAGCAGTTACGGGCAGGCATCTGGGGCCAACGTCCTGACTTTC
CDR3 protein: CASSYGQASGANVLTF

clone size: -
V gene: TRBV27
D gene: -
J gene: TRBJ1-3
CDR3 DNA: TGTGCCAGCAGTTTATCGAACCAGGGAGGAAACACCATATATTTT
CDR3 protein: CASSLSNQGGNTIYF

clone size: -
V gene: TRBV6-5
D gene: TRBD2
J gene: TRBJ2-1
CDR3 DNA: TGTGCCAGCAGCTCAGCGGGGGGGGGCCGCAATGAGCAGTTCTTC
CDR3 protein: CASSSAGGGRNEQFF

clone size: few
V gene: TRBV6-6
D gene: TRBD1
J gene: TRBJ1-5
CDR3 DNA: TGTGCCAGCAGTTACACACAGGGGATGGGCAATCAGCCCCAGCATTTT
CDR3 protein: CASSYTQGMGNQPQHF

clone size: -
V gene: TRBV28
D gene: -
J gene: TRBJ1-5
CDR3 DNA: TGTGCCAGCAGTACTACGGATCAGCCCCAGCATTTT
CDR3 protein: CASSTTDQPQHF

clone size: -
V gene: TRBV7-2
D gene: TRBD2
J gene: TRBJ2-2
CDR3 DNA: TGTGCCAGCAGCCCCCGACCGACTAGCGGGGGCGGGGAGCTGTTTTTT
CDR3 protein: CASSPRPTSGGGELFF

clone size: few
V gene: TRBV19
D gene: -
J gene: TRBJ2-3
CDR3 DNA: TGTGCCAGTAGTATTCTCGGGGGAGATACGCAGTATTTT
CDR3 protein: CASSILGGDTQYF

clone size: -
V gene: TRBV15
D gene: -
J gene: TRBJ2-7
CDR3 DNA: TGTGCCACCAGCAGAGATCACGGACTCGCCCTGATCGAGCAGTACTTC
CDR3 protein: CATSRDHGLALIEQYF

clone size: -
V gene: TRBV11-2
D gene: -
J gene: TRBJ2-7
CDR3 DNA: TGTGCCAGCAGCTACGAGACAGGACAACGATACGAGCAGTACTTC
CDR3 protein: CASSYETGQRYEQYF

clone size: few
V gene: TRBV2
D gene: TRBD1
J gene: TRBJ2-6
CDR3 DNA: TGTGCCAGCAGTGACCACACAGGGGTTGGGGCCAACGTCCTGACTTTC
CDR3 protein: CASSDHTGVGANVLTF

clone size: -
V gene: TRBV11-2
D gene: -
J gene: TRBJ2-2
CDR3 DNA: TGTGCCAGCAGTAAGGGGCACTCCGGGGAGCTGTTTTTT
CDR3 protein: CASSKGHSGELFF

clone size: -
V gene: TRBV7-2
D gene: -
J gene: TRBJ2-1
CDR3 DNA: TGTGCCAGCAGCGCCCCACCGGGACTTAATGAGCAGTTCTTC
CDR3 protein: CASSAPPGLNEQFF

clone size: -
V gene: TRBV19
D gene: -
J gene: TRBJ2-3
CDR3 DNA: TGTGCCAGTAGTCTTGGAAGGGGGGATACGCAGTATTTT
CDR3 protein: CASSLGRGDTQYF

clone size: -
V gene: TRBV6-1
D gene: -
J gene: TRBJ1-1
CDR3 DNA: TGTGCCAGCAGTGGCCCGGGGGGGGGCAAGCGGAACACTGAAGCTTTCTTT
CDR3 protein: CASSGPGGGKRNTEAFF

clone size: -
V gene: TRBV7-2
D gene: -
J gene: TRBJ1-2
CDR3 DNA: TGTGCCAGCAGCTTACGGGGGATGCAATGGAAAGCTAACTATGGCTACACCTTC
CDR3 protein: CASSLRGMQWKANYGYTF

clone size: -
V gene: TRBV18
D gene: TRBD1
J gene: TRBJ2-6
CDR3 DNA: TGTGCCAGCTCACCTAGTAGAACAGGGGCCAACGGCCTGACTTTC
CDR3 protein: CASSPSRTGANGLTF

clone size: few
V gene: TRBV28
D gene: TRBD1
J gene: TRBJ2-3
CDR3 DNA: TGTGCCAGCAGTCTTAGGACAGGGGGCGGGTCAGATACGCAGTATTTT
CDR3 protein: CASSLRTGGGSDTQYF

clone size: -
V gene: TRBV9
D gene: TRBD1
J gene: TRBJ1-2
CDR3 DNA: TGTGCCAGCAGCGTAATGGGGCAGGGGGCTGTGGGCTACACCTTC
CDR3 protein: CASSVMGQGAVGYTF

clone size: -
V gene: TRBV4-1
D gene: TRBD1
J gene: TRBJ2-2
CDR3 DNA: TGCGCCAGCAGCCAAGAATCAGCTGGACAGGGGACCGGGGAGCTGTTTTTT
CDR3 protein: CASSQESAGQGTGELFF

clone size: -
V gene: TRBV28
D gene: -
J gene: TRBJ2-4
CDR3 DNA: TGTGCCAGCAGGGAGGGGCAGGAAAACAGTCAGTACTTC
CDR3 protein: CASREGQENSQYF

clone size: -
V gene: TRBV5-1
D gene: -
J gene: TRBJ2-5
CDR3 DNA: TGCGCCAGCAGCTTGGACGCCCCAGGGGAGACCCAGTACTTC
CDR3 protein: CASSLDAPGETQYF

clone size: once
V gene: TRBV28
D gene: TRBD1
J gene: TRBJ2-2
CDR3 DNA: TGTGCCAGCAGTTTAGGGACAGCCAACACCGGGGAGCTGTTTTTT
CDR3 protein: CASSLGTANTGELFF

clone size: -
V gene: TRBV19
D gene: TRBD1
J gene: TRBJ2-1
CDR3 DNA: TGTGCCAGTAAAACGCCGGGACAGGGTATGAATGAGCAGTTCTTC
CDR3 protein: CASKTPGQGMNEQFF